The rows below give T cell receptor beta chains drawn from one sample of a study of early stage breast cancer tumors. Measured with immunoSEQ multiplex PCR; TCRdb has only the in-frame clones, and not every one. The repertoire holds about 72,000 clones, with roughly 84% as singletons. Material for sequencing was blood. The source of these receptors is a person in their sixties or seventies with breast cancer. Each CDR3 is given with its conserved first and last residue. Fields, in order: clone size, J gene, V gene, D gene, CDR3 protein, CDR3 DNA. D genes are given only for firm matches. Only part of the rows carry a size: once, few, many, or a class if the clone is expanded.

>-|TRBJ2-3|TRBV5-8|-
CASRDEADTQYF
TGTGCCAGCAGAGATGAAGCAGATACGCAGTATTTT
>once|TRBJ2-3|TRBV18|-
CASSRLASDTQYF
TGTGCCAGCTCACGGCTAGCTTCAGATACGCAGTATTTT
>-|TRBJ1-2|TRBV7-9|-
CASSLVSAKKKGQNYGYTF
TGTGCCAGCAGCTTAGTCTCAGCTAAAAAGAAGGGACAAAACTATGGCTACACCTTC
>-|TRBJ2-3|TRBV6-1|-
CASSEAWTVDTQYF
TGTGCCAGCAGTGAAGCGTGGACAGTAGATACGCAGTATTTT
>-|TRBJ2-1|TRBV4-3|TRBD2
CASSRLAGAQYNEQFF
TGCGCCAGCAGCCGTTTAGCGGGAGCTCAATACAATGAGCAGTTCTTC
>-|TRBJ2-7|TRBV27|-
CASSLSLGGTYEQYF
TGTGCCAGCAGTTTAAGCCTGGGTGGAACCTACGAGCAGTACTTC
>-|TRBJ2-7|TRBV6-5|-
CASSYGQHEQYF
TGTGCCAGCAGTTACGGGCAGCACGAGCAGTACTTC
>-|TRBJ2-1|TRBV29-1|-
CSAVIGNNEQFF
TGCAGCGCGGTTATAGGGAACAATGAGCAGTTCTTC
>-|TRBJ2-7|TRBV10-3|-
CAISVTEDAYEQYF
TGTGCCATCAGTGTGACCGAAGATGCCTACGAGCAGTACTTC
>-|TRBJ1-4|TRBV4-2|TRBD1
CASSQDGGTGNEKLFF
TGTGCCAGCAGCCAAGATGGGGGGACAGGGAACGAAAAACTGTTTTTT
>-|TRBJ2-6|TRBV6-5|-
CATTGQGDVLTF
TGTGCCACAACTGGGCAGGGTGACGTCCTGACTTTC
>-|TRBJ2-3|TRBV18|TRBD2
CASSTRGRGESTDTQYF
TGTGCCAGCTCGACCCGCGGGAGGGGTGAGAGCACAGATACGCAGTATTTT
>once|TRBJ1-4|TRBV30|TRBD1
CAWSARTGGAEKLFF
TGTGCCTGGAGTGCTAGGACAGGAGGGGCGGAAAAACTGTTTTTT
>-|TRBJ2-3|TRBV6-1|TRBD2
CASSVTSGSRDTQYF
TGTGCCAGCAGTGTAACTAGCGGGAGTCGAGATACGCAGTATTTT
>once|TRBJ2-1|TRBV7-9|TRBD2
CASSQGLAPYNEQFF
TGTGCCAGCAGCCAAGGACTAGCTCCGTACAATGAGCAGTTCTTC
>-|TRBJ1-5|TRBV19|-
CASSIRLNQPQHF
TGTGCCAGTAGTATAAGACTCAATCAGCCCCAGCATTTT
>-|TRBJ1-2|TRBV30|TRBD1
CAWSVRASGTGNGYTF
TGTGCCTGGAGTGTAAGGGCGTCGGGGACAGGGAATGGCTACACCTTC
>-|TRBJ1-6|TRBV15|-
CATSREKWQGTSPLHF
TGTGCCACCAGCAGAGAAAAGTGGCAGGGGACTTCACCCCTCCACTTT
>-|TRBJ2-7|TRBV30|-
CAWSVGAGQLEQYF
TGTGCCTGGAGTGTAGGAGCAGGGCAGCTCGAGCAGTACTTC
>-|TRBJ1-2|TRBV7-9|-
CASSRSATEGYTF
TGTGCCAGCAGCCGTTCTGCGACTGAGGGCTACACCTTC
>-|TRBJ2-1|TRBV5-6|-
CASSSTTGLDYNEQFF
TGTGCCAGCAGCTCGACAACAGGGTTGGACTACAATGAGCAGTTCTTC
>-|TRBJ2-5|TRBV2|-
CASSRGASRQETQYF
TGTGCCAGCAGCCGAGGGGCTAGCAGACAAGAGACCCAGTACTTC